The T cell receptor (beta chain) described here comes from a study of shared clonotypes between healthy human individuals. This CDR3 has 14 residues. Trimming took 6 bases from V and 4 from J; bases not matched to a gene: 3. Germline CDR1 reads SNHLY; CDR2 reads FYNNEI. This clone has more than one count but fewer than ten. TCRdb's copy holds only in-frame clones and misses some; the assay was immunoSEQ multiplex PCR. The sample holds some 500,000 clones; approximately 77% are singletons and the top ten take 9.5% to 15%. This sequence originates from a woman in her 40s in good health. Some clones in this sample may be carry-over from other donors' samples. The chain recombines TRBV2 with TRBJ1-2, with 12 bases lining up with TRBD1. The sample was PBMCs. The CDR3 region is CASRGQGASYGYTF. The CDR3 DNA follows: TGTGCCAGCAGGGGACAGGGGGCGAGCTATGGCTACACCTTC.